These 23 T cell receptor beta chains came from one sample sequenced in a study of spatial heterogeneity in lung cancer. Study-wide findings and caveats: Expanded intratumoral alpha and beta TCR counts tracked tumor mutation counts.

Sample time point: sample taken at primary tumor resection. Their antigens are not known. TCRdb analysed the 5' RACE reads with MiXCR anew, one entry per CDR3 protein. The sample lists a few thousand distinct CDR3 sequences, almost 8.5% occurring once. The sample was lung tumor tissue, taken at surgery. The source of these receptors is a male donor with early-stage non-small cell lung cancer.

This clonotype is labeled medium-sized (0.01 to 0.1%). The CDR3 is CASRRTGEGYGYTF. The CDR3 region has the DNA TGCGCCAGCAGACGGACAGGGGAAGGCTATGGCTACACCTTC. The chain is built from TRBV5-1 and TRBJ1-2; 9 bases align to TRBD1. The CDR3 covers 14 residues. CDR1 is SGHRS, CDR2 YFSETQ, per germline. With 5 bases clipped from V and 4 bases from J, the junction kept 6 bases outside the gene matches.

By share of the sample, this clonotype is medium-sized. The V call is TRBV4-2, the J call TRBJ1-4; D is ambiguous. The germline V and J ends were trimmed by 1 base and 2 bases, with 11 bases remaining between them. From germline, CDR1 is LGHNA and CDR2 YNFKEQ. The CDR3 has 16 amino acids. This chain's CDR3 is CASSQGNGATNEKLFF. In DNA form, the CDR3 reads TGTGCCAGCAGCCAAGGCAACGGTGCGACTAATGAAAAACTGTTTTTT.

This chain uses TRBV7-9 with TRBJ2-3; D perhaps matches TRBD1 (5 bases). The CDR3 contains 11 residues. Germline V lookup: CDR1 SEHNR, CDR2 FQNEAQ (reference sequence). Trimming took 5 bases from V and 9 from J, leaving 9 bases between them. This CDR3 reads CASSLQDTQYF. CDR3 in DNA: TGTGCCAGCAGCCTACAGGACACGCAGTATTTT.

This clonotype was detected ten times or more. J is TRBJ1-6 and V is TRBV2; D is unclear. V lost 2 bases to trimming and J lost 6 bases, with 8 bases between them. The CDR3 runs to 14 residues. Germline V gene data show CDR1 as SNHLY and CDR2 as FYNNEI. CDR3 residues: CASSELKANSPLHF. The DNA of the CDR3 is TGTGCCAGCAGTGAATTGAAGGCTAATTCACCCCTCCACTTT.

This clonotype was detected many times. The V call is TRBV5-1, the J call TRBJ2-2, with D uncertain. The CDR3 is 16 residues long. In germline, CDR1 is SGHRS, CDR2 YFSETQ. V dropped 1 base and J dropped 0 bases, with 10 bases sitting between them. CDR3 in DNA: TGCGCCAGCAGCTTGTATGGCGGCTCGAACACCGGGGAGCTGTTTTTT. Protein: CASSLYGGSNTGELFF.

The chain combines TRBV2 with TRBJ2-3; 12 bases agree with TRBD2. CDR1 is SNHLY and CDR2 is FYNNEI in the germline V gene. The CDR3 has 16 residues. The J segment lost 4 bases and the V segment lost 3 bases, leaving 5 bases of the junction unmatched. CDR3 sequence: CASSEQPSGGADTQYF. DNA for the CDR3: TGTGCCAGCAGTGAGCAGCCTAGCGGGGGGGCAGATACGCAGTATTTT. The full variable domain, its missing parts supplied by reference TRBV2 and TRBJ2-3, is EPEVTQTPSHQVTQMGQEVILRCVPISNHLYFYWYRQILGQKVEFLVSFYNNEISEKSEIFDDQFSVERPDGSNFTLKIRSTKLEDSAMYFCASSEQPSGGADTQYFGPGTRLTVL.

This clonotype is labeled medium-sized. This chain connects TRBV6-9 to TRBJ2-7; 12 bases align to TRBD2. The V gene's germline CDR1 is MNHGY and CDR2 SVAAGI. The CDR3 has 14 residues. The J segment lost 5 bases and the V segment lost 6 bases, leaving 5 bases of the junction unmatched. The CDR3 DNA reads TGTGCCAGCAGGTTGACTAGCGGGAGCCACGAGCAGTACTTC. Amino acids: CASRLTSGSHEQYF.

This clonotype was detected a few times. The genes are TRBV7-2 and TRBJ2-5; 10 bases are a match to TRBD2. The CDR3 is made up of 16 amino acids. V lost 1 base to trimming and J lost 1 base; unmatched junction nucleotides: 3. Per germline, CDR1 SGHTA and CDR2 FQGNSA. The CDR3 coding sequence is TGTGCCAGCAGCTTAGAAAGCGGGAGGGCCCAAGAGACCCAGTACTTC. It translates to CASSLESGRAQETQYF.

This clonotype was seen at least ten times. The chain is built from TRBV7-8 and TRBJ2-2; D may correspond to TRBD1 or TRBD2 (5 bases each). From germline, CDR1 is SGHVS and CDR2 FQNEAQ. V was pared by 1 base and J by 4 bases, with 10 bases between. The CDR3 runs to 15 residues. The CDR3 reads CASSLVQGPTGELFF. As DNA, the CDR3 is TGTGCCAGCAGCTTAGTGCAGGGACCCACCGGGGAGCTGTTTTTT.

The V gene is TRBV19, the J gene TRBJ1-2, with no clear D. The germline gives CDR1 LNHDA, CDR2 SQIVND (reference sequence). This CDR3 is 15 amino acids long. V lost 1 base, J lost 3 bases, and 12 bases lay in between. This CDR3 is CASSIGQGAHYGYTF. The CDR3 DNA is TGTGCCAGTAGTATAGGACAAGGCGCGCACTATGGCTACACCTTC.

This clonotype was seen ten or more times. The chain has TRBV7-2 and TRBJ1-5, with D possibly matching TRBD1 (6 bases). CDR1 and CDR2 from the germline V gene are SGHTA and FQGNSA. Trimming took off 0 bases at V and 7 bases at J, with 13 bases between the two ends. The CDR3 consists of 15 residues. CDR3 in amino acids: CASSLAGGGWQPQHF. The DNA of the CDR3 is TGTGCCAGCAGCTTAGCGGGGGGCGGATGGCAGCCCCAGCATTTT.

This clonotype was detected a few times. The rearrangement links TRBV10-3 to TRBJ1-1, with 7 bases that match TRBD1. CDR1 ENHRY and CDR2 SYGVKD come from the germline V gene. The CDR3 is 15 amino acids. The J segment lost 3 bases and the V segment lost 6 bases, leaving 10 bases of the junction unmatched. CDR3 amino acids: CAISRTGAKDTEAFF. The CDR3 DNA reads as TGTGCCATCAGCAGGACAGGAGCTAAGGACACTGAAGCTTTCTTT.

This clonotype is classed as medium-sized. CDR3 nucleotides: TGCGCCAGCAGCCAAGGCCCGGGACAGGGATTCGGCAATCAGCCCCAGCATTTT. Encoded protein: CASSQGPGQGFGNQPQHF. V gene TRBV4-1 combines with J gene TRBJ1-5; 9 nucleotides line up with TRBD1. V shed 1 base, J shed 2 bases, and the junction held 9 bases outside the gene matches. The length of the CDR3 is 18 residues. CDR1 MGHRA and CDR2 YSYEKL come from the germline V gene.

A remark on this clonotype: A much larger clone sits a single nucleotide away, making a read error possible. CDR3 DNA sequence: TGTGTCAGCAGCCGGGACAGATTCACAGATACGCAGTATTTT. This translates into CVSSRDRFTDTQYF. V gene TRBV7-9 combines with J gene TRBJ2-3, with 7 bases identical to TRBD1. The CDR3 is 14 residues long. CDR1 is SEHNR and CDR2 is FQNEAQ in the germline V gene (reference sequence).

This clonotype was seen many times. The chain joins TRBV2 to TRBJ1-1; perhaps TRBD1 as D (5 bases). Germline V gives CDR1 SNHLY, CDR2 FYNNEI. This CDR3 has 11 amino acids. V gave up 2 bases and J gave up 10 bases, with 8 bases separating them. The CDR3 loop is CASSERGGAFF. CDR3 coding DNA: TGTGCCAGCAGTGAACGGGGGGGAGCTTTCTTT.

This clonotype has a count of ten or more. The chain carries TRBV11-2 and TRBJ1-6; 7 bases line up with TRBD1. Germline values: CDR1 SGHAT, CDR2 FQNNGV. This CDR3 region has 16 residues. V was clipped by 6 bases and J by 5 bases; unmatched bases: 10. The CDR3 sequence: CASSFDRVSHNSPLHF. DNA of the CDR3: TGTGCCAGCAGTTTCGACAGGGTCTCTCATAATTCACCCCTCCACTTT.

This clonotype was seen many times. The chain recombines TRBV7-3 with TRBJ2-5; no firm D call. The CDR3 length is 13 residues. From germline, CDR1 is SGHTA and CDR2 FQGTGA. V lost 4 bases and J lost 2, with 8 bases in between. The CDR3 DNA reads as TGTGCCAGCAGCTCCCAGTATCAAGAGACCCAGTACTTC. Its translation is CASSSQYQETQYF.

This clonotype was observed many times. The CDR3 here is CASTPSHLVGEQFF. CDR3 bases: TGTGCCAGTACTCCGTCGCACCTAGTGGGGGAGCAGTTCTTC. This chain links TRBV19 with TRBJ2-1; D uncertain. In germline, CDR1 is LNHDA, CDR2 SQIVND (reference sequence). Trimming pared 7 bases from V and 10 bases from J, leaving 20 bases between. The length of the CDR3 is 14 residues. Looking up the rest from reference TRBV19 and TRBJ2-1 gives the full variable domain: DGGITQSPKYLFRKEGQNVTLSCEQNLNHDAMYWYRQDPGQGLRLIYYSQIVNDFQKGDIAEGYSVSREKKESFPLTVTSAQKNPTAFYLCASTPSHLVGEQFFGPGTRLTVL.

This clonotype was picked up many times. The J gene is TRBJ2-2, the V gene TRBV3-1; tentatively, D is TRBD2 (6 bases). Germline V gives CDR1 LGHDT, CDR2 YNNKEL (reference sequence). CDR3 length: 15 residues. V dropped 1 base and J dropped 4 bases, with 10 bases sitting between them. This chain's CDR3 is CASSQVGGVTGELFF. The CDR3 nucleotides read TGTGCCAGCAGCCAAGTTGGCGGGGTCACCGGGGAGCTGTTTTTT. Together with reference TRBV3-1 and TRBJ2-2, the CDR3 gives the full variable domain: DTAVSQTPKYLVTQMGNDKSIKCEQNLGHDTMYWYKQDSKKFLKIMFSYNNKELIINETVPNRFSPKSPDKAHLNLHINSLELGDSAVYFCASSQVGGVTGELFFGEGSRLTVL.

This clonotype was seen ten or more times. The chain employs TRBV7-2 and TRBJ1-4; D is ambiguous. Germline V lookup: CDR1 SGHTA, CDR2 FQGNSA. The CDR3 is 14 residues long. The V and J ends lost 3 bases and 1 base respectively, with 6 bases between them. Here the CDR3 DNA reads TGTGCCAGCAGCTTTTCAGGAACTAATGAAAAACTGTTTTTT. This codes for CASSFSGTNEKLFF.

In its sample, this clonotype is medium-sized (0.01 to 0.1%). In DNA form, the CDR3 reads TGTGCCAGCAGTTTGCCGGGACAGGGGGCAGGAGAAAAACTGTTTTTT. The encoded protein is CASSLPGQGAGEKLFF. The chain carries TRBV28 and TRBJ1-4; 12 positions match TRBD1. V lost 3 bases, J lost 8 bases, and 7 bases stayed unmatched. CDR3 length: 16 residues. Germline-derived CDR1 and CDR2 are MDHEN and SYDVKM.

The sample holds many counts of this clonotype. This chain links TRBV5-1 with TRBJ2-5; perhaps TRBD2 as D (6 bases). This CDR3 region has 14 residues. Germline assignment: CDR1 SGHRS and CDR2 YFSETQ. Trimming took 4 bases from V and 2 from J, leaving 12 bases between them. The CDR3 nucleotides are TGCGCCAGCAGCGGTCTGGGGGGTCAAGAGACCCAGTACTTC. Its protein product is CASSGLGGQETQYF.

Relative to its sample, this clonotype is medium-sized. The V and J genes are TRBV28 and TRBJ1-2, with D maybe TRBD1 (6 bases). Germline V gene sequence: CDR1 MDHEN, CDR2 SYDVKM. Trimming took 8 bases from V and 4 from J, leaving 20 bases between them. The CDR3 runs to 15 residues. DNA for the CDR3: TGTGCCAGCGGAGTACAGGGATTTGGTTTCTATGGCTACACCTTC. Its translation is CASGVQGFGFYGYTF.